This T cell receptor (beta chain) was profiled in a study of cytotoxic CD8 clonotypes in ibrutinib-treated CLL. Germline values: CDR1 SGHRS, CDR2 YFSETQ. The CDR3 is made up of 15 amino acids. V was cut by 5 bases and J by 3 bases, with 14 bases left in between. Only in-frame clones appear in the TCRdb table, and some are missing; sequencing was by immunoSEQ multiplex PCR. Counted here are about 56,000 clones, over 55% occurring once; the ten biggest clones make up about 20%. This clone was seen more than once but under ten times. The TCR comes from a human donor with chronic lymphocytic leukemia. Source: PBMCs, taken after 24 months of ibrutinib treatment. The chain recombines TRBV5-1 with TRBJ1-4; D is possibly TRBD1 (6 bases). CDR3 nucleotide sequence: TGCGCCAGCAGACCCACAGGGAAGTCTAATGAAAAACTGTTTTTT. This encodes CASRPTGKSNEKLFF.